The 25 T cell receptor beta chains below were found in one sample sequenced in a study of blood T cell repertoires in COVID-19. Sequencing was performed with immunoSEQ multiplex PCR; in TCRdb, only in-frame clones are kept and a portion is missing. The repertoire holds over 200,000 clones, with around 89% as singletons. The sequencing input was PBMCs or T cells enriched from blood (not recorded which). All receptors come from a man aged 30 to 39 who had recovered from COVID-19.

This chain uses TRBV4-2 with TRBJ1-5, with D uncertain. From germline, CDR1 is LGHNA and CDR2 YNFKEQ. This CDR3 region has 15 residues. V was pared by 6 bases and J by 0 bases, with 12 bases between. The DNA of the CDR3 is TGTGCCAGCAGTCCCAGTCGTAATAGCAATCAGCCCCAGCATTTT. This gives the protein CASSPSRNSNQPQHF.

The V gene is TRBV7-8, the J gene TRBJ1-1, with D uncertain. Germline loops: CDR1 SGHVS, CDR2 FQNEAQ. Trimming removed 2 bases from V and 3 bases from J, with 10 bases in between. CDR3 size: 14 residues. CDR3 DNA: TGTGCCAGCAGCTTATGGAGAGTGGACACTGAAGCTTTCTTT. It translates to CASSLWRVDTEAFF.

V gene TRBV7-9 combines with J gene TRBJ2-1; D perhaps matches TRBD1 (5 bases). The CDR3 is 15 residues long. V lost 1 base and J lost 9, with 16 bases in between. Germline-derived CDR1 and CDR2 are SEHNR and FQNEAQ (reference sequence). The CDR3 region is CASSLVQALGAEQFF. DNA for the CDR3: TGTGCCAGCAGCTTAGTACAGGCTCTAGGAGCTGAGCAGTTCTTC.

CDR3: CASRVITPGQRNTEAFF. The CDR3 nucleotides read TGCGCCAGCAGGGTTATCACCCCGGGACAGAGAAACACTGAAGCTTTCTTT. The V and J genes are TRBV10-2 and TRBJ1-1; 7 bases agree with TRBD1. The CDR3 is 17 amino acids. V shed 6 bases and J 2 bases; nucleotides not matched to a gene: 15. Germline values: CDR1 WSHSY, CDR2 SAAADI.

The chain joins TRBV11-2 to TRBJ1-3, with 8 bases matching TRBD1. This CDR3 has 19 residues. The V and J ends lost 6 bases and 0 bases, in that order; junction bases with no gene match: 16. Germline lookup yields CDR1 SGHAT and CDR2 FQNNGV. The CDR3 is CASRPRAGGLVSSGNTIYF. Here the CDR3 DNA reads TGTGCCAGCAGGCCGCGGGCAGGGGGCCTCGTTAGCTCTGGAAACACCATATATTTT.

This clone has just one count. The chain couples TRBV30 to TRBJ1-1; no reliable D call. CDR3 length: 13 residues. From germline, CDR1 is GTSNPN and CDR2 SVGIG (reference sequence). Trimming left V 2 bases short and J 1 base short, with 8 bases between. The CDR3 region has the DNA TGTGCCTGGAGTCCGGTTGGGAACACTGAAGCTTTCTTT. This translates into CAWSPVGNTEAFF.

This sequence joins TRBV9 and TRBJ2-2, with 15 nucleotides matching TRBD2. The germline V gene encodes CDR1 SGDLS and CDR2 YYNGEE. Trimming at V came to 4 bases and at J to 7 bases, leaving 17 bases not matched to a gene. CDR3 length: 20 residues. CDR3 sequence reads: CASSPRTPPGTSGGFGELFF. In DNA form, the CDR3 reads TGTGCCAGCAGCCCCAGGACACCACCCGGGACTAGCGGGGGGTTCGGGGAGCTGTTTTTT.

The rearrangement uses TRBV28 and TRBJ2-7; no definite D call. V shed 8 bases and J shed 0 bases, with 11 bases lying between them. CDR1 is MDHEN and CDR2 is SYDVKM in the germline V gene. This CDR3 is 13 amino acids long. CDR3 in DNA: TGTGCCAGCGGGCTTTCCAACTCCTACGAGCAGTACTTC. Protein: CASGLSNSYEQYF. The full variable domain, in which reference TRBV28 and TRBJ2-7 provide the parts outside the CDR3, is DVKVTQSSRYLVKRTGEKVFLECVQDMDHENMFWYRQDPGLGLRLIYFSYDVKMKEKGDIPEGYSVSREKKERFSLILESASTNQTSMYLCASGLSNSYEQYFGPGTRLTVT.

The chain combines TRBV19 with TRBJ2-7, with D unresolved. The length of the CDR3 is 11 residues. V was trimmed by 4 bases and J by 7 bases, leaving 8 bases between them. The germline V gene has CDR1 LNHDA and CDR2 SQIVND (reference sequence). CDR3 residues: CASSTSQEQYF. CDR3 nucleotides: TGTGCCAGTAGTACCTCACAAGAGCAGTACTTC.

The CDR3 DNA follows: TGTGCCAGCAGCCCGATCACCGGGACTAGCGGGAGACCGCAGTACTTC. The encoded protein is CASSPITGTSGRPQYF. This chain connects TRBV11-2 to TRBJ2-7; 14 nucleotides agree with TRBD2. With V trimmed by 5 bases and J by 9 bases, 12 bases remained unmatched. The CDR3 has 16 residues. Per germline, CDR1 SGHAT and CDR2 FQNNGV.

The V call is TRBV30, the J call TRBJ2-3; D perhaps matches TRBD2 (5 bases). V lost 0 bases and J lost 0, with 10 bases in between. CDR1 and CDR2 (germline): GTSNPN, SVGIG (reference sequence). This CDR3 region has 15 residues. CDR3 bases: TGTGCCTGGAGTGTACCCAGCGGAAGCACAGATACGCAGTATTTT. Encoded protein: CAWSVPSGSTDTQYF.

DNA of the CDR3: TGTGCCAGCAGCTTACCGCAGGGGGCGCCTGGGGCCAACGTCCTGACTTTC. Translation: CASSLPQGAPGANVLTF. The rearrangement links TRBV7-9 to TRBJ2-6, with TRBD1 matching 8 bases. The germline V gene encodes CDR1 SEHNR and CDR2 FQNEAQ (reference sequence). V gave up 2 bases and J gave up 2 bases; unmatched junction bases: 5. The CDR3 runs 17 residues.

Here the CDR3 DNA reads TGCGCCAGCAGCCGGGGAACAGGGACTGGAAACACCATATATTTT. Amino acid sequence: CASSRGTGTGNTIYF. The chain has TRBV4-3 and TRBJ1-3; a weak D match, TRBD1 (6 bases). The CDR3 runs to 15 residues. In germline, CDR1 is LGHNA, CDR2 YSLEER. V shed 4 bases and J shed 2 bases, with 12 bases lying between them.

The chain recombines TRBV6-5 with TRBJ2-1; a possible D gene is TRBD2 (6 bases). This CDR3 is built from 12 residues. V was trimmed by 5 bases and J by 8 bases, leaving 10 bases between them. CDR1 and CDR2 from the germline V gene are MNHEY and SVGAGI. The CDR3 region is CASSRDWDEQFF. CDR3 coding DNA: TGTGCCAGCAGTCGGGACTGGGATGAGCAGTTCTTC.

The V gene is TRBV6-2 or TRBV6-3, the J gene TRBJ2-2; TRBD2 aligns across 9 bases. Germline V gene lookup returns CDR1 MNHEY and CDR2 SVGEGT. Germline trimming cut 1 base from V and 6 bases from J; bases unmatched to any gene: 9. The length of the CDR3 is 17 residues. The CDR3 loop is CASSYYSRTSVAGELFF. CDR3 nucleotide sequence: TGTGCCAGCAGTTACTACTCTCGGACTAGCGTCGCCGGGGAGCTGTTTTTT.

The chain has TRBV21-1 and TRBJ1-2; the table's D call TRBD1 went unverified against the DNA. TRBV21-1 is assigned pseudogene status. This CDR3 is built from 15 residues. The CDR3 region has the DNA TGTGCCAGCAGCAAATTCGAACAGGGGGCCAATGGCTACACCTTC. Its protein product is CASSKFEQGANGYTF.

This rearrangement joins TRBV7-9 to TRBJ1-2; maybe TRBD1 (6 bases). The CDR3 covers 14 residues. Germline lookup yields CDR1 SEHNR and CDR2 FQNEAQ (reference sequence). Trimming shortened V by 4 bases and J by 10 bases, and 19 bases separated the two germline ends. CDR3 amino acids: CASSSMTDSSPYTF. The CDR3 DNA follows: TGTGCCAGCAGCTCCATGACGGACAGTAGCCCCTACACCTTC.

This chain joins TRBV29-1 and TRBJ1-2; 10 bases map to TRBD1. V was clipped by 7 bases and J by 2 bases; unmatched bases: 7. The germline V gene has CDR1 SQVTM and CDR2 ANQGSEA. This CDR3 region has 14 residues. This CDR3 is CSATPGQGNYGYTF. The CDR3 nucleotides read TGCAGCGCGACCCCGGGACAGGGGAACTATGGCTACACCTTC.

The V gene is TRBV3-1 (or the pseudogene TRBV3-2), the J gene TRBJ1-1, with D tentatively TRBD1 (6 bases). V lost 2 bases and J 0 bases, leaving 16 bases between the germline ends. Per germline, CDR1 LGHDT and CDR2 YNNKEL (reference sequence). CDR3 size: 17 residues. The CDR3 nucleotides read TGTGCCAGCAGCCAACGTTTAGAGGGGGATATGAACACTGAAGCTTTCTTT. Its protein product is CASSQRLEGDMNTEAFF.

This clone was observed once. The chain is built from TRBV30 and TRBJ1-2, with D unresolved. The germline gives CDR1 GTSNPN, CDR2 SVGIG (reference sequence). CDR3 length: 12 amino acids. Trimming removed 3 bases at V and 2 bases at J, with 7 bases between. The CDR3 loop is CAWRDGNYGYTF. The CDR3 DNA reads TGTGCCTGGAGAGACGGGAACTATGGCTACACCTTC.

This chain links TRBV6-5 with TRBJ1-2, with no clear D. Per germline, CDR1 MNHEY and CDR2 SVGAGI. CDR3 length: 12 amino acids. The V end was cut by 4 bases, the J end by 6 bases, with 9 bases between. The CDR3: CASSSDIHGYTF. As DNA, the CDR3 is TGTGCCAGCAGTTCCGACATCCATGGCTACACCTTC.

The chain joins TRBV3-1 (or the pseudogene TRBV3-2) to TRBJ1-4; 10 nucleotides line up with TRBD1. Trimming at V came to 2 bases and at J to 4 bases, leaving 7 bases not matched to a gene. CDR1 and CDR2 (germline): LGHDT, YNNKEL (reference sequence). The CDR3 runs 17 residues. CDR3 DNA: TGTGCCAGCAGCCAAAGGGGACAGGGGCGGATTAATGAAAAACTGTTTTTT. It is translated as CASSQRGQGRINEKLFF.

This clone has just a few counts. The chain combines TRBV19 with TRBJ1-1, with D perhaps TRBD1 (5 bases). With 7 bases removed from V and 4 bases from J, the gap between germline ends came to 22 bases. This CDR3 region has 16 residues. CDR1 and CDR2 from the germline V gene are LNHDA and SQIVND (reference sequence). As DNA, the CDR3 is TGTGCCAGTACTCTAGATTGGCAGGGTCAGGGCACTGAAGCTTTCTTT. Translating gives CASTLDWQGQGTEAFF.

The DNA of the CDR3 is TGTGCCAGCAGTGAAGCGTACAGGGCGGGAGATACGCAGTATTTT. As protein: CASSEAYRAGDTQYF. The chain uses TRBV2 and TRBJ2-3; TRBD1 is a possible D gene (6 bases). Germline values: CDR1 SNHLY, CDR2 FYNNEI. CDR3 length: 15 amino acids. Trimming left V 0 bases short and J 5 bases short, with 12 bases between.

This chain uses TRBV6-1 with TRBJ1-2, with TRBD1 matching 7 bases. J was trimmed by 4 bases and V by 1 base; bases with no gene match: 3. There are 14 residues in the CDR3. The germline CDR1 and CDR2 sequences are MNHNS and SASEGT. The CDR3 coding sequence is TGTGCCAGCAGTGAAGAAGGGACAGCCTATGGCTACACCTTC. It specifies CASSEEGTAYGYTF.